This T cell receptor beta chain was found in a study of cytomegalovirus exposure and HLA in healthy donors. This PCR relied on a set of 60 Vbeta primers and 13 Jbeta primers. Some clones are missing from TCRdb's copy, which holds only in-frame ones; the method was immunoSEQ multiplex PCR. The sample lists around 160,000 clones, 65% to 85% occurring once. Remarks on this clone: What it recognizes is unknown.

The V segment lost 2 bases and the J segment 2 bases; nucleotides outside the gene matches: 6. The germline CDR1 and CDR2 sequences are MNHNS and SASEGT. The CDR3 runs 16 residues. Regarding the study as a whole: The authors considered a cluster of highly shared sequence variants likely to be a sequencing artifact.

The V call is TRBV6-1, the J call TRBJ2-3; 8 nucleotides line up with TRBD2. This sequence originates from a woman in her thirties or forties in good health and CMV-seropositive. Sequencing was carried out using PBMCs. CDR3 amino acids: CASSESSGGYTDTQYF. DNA of the CDR3: TGTGCCAGCAGTGAATCGAGCGGGGGATACACAGATACGCAGTATTTT.